The sequence of this T cell receptor (beta chain) was determined in a study of blood T cells in healthy people across ages. The authors ran a second PCR of roughly 7 to 11 cycles using a sample-barcoded 5' primer and a J-beta primer mix. One entry per CDR3 protein, called by TCRdb with MiXCR from the 5' RACE reads. Among more than 750,000 distinct CDR3 sequences, around 29% were seen once, and the ten largest hold 10%. V shed 5 bases and J shed 4 bases, with 11 bases lying between them. Germline V gives CDR1 DFQATT, CDR2 SNEGSKA (reference sequence). The CDR3 loop spans 12 amino acids. These data are also associated with another study on T cells of mothers and their children.

Sequencing was done on a sample of blood. V gene TRBV20-1 combines with J gene TRBJ1-2; no definite D call. The clonotype comes from a woman aged 40 to 50 in good health. The CDR3 loop is CSARPGGYGYTF. CDR3 DNA: TGCAGTGCTCGCCCCGGAGGCTATGGCTACACCTTC.